Below, 30 T cell receptor beta chains from the same sample are listed, as sequenced in a study of identical twins. TCRdb independently ran MiXCR on the 5' RACE reads; one entry per CDR3 protein. Among about 790,000 distinct CDR3 sequences listed, roughly 20% were seen once. This same sample was also part of a study on T cells expressing NK-cell markers.

Sequenced sample: PBMCs. Every receptor here comes from a woman aged 18-29 years in good health.

This chain connects TRBV12-3 or TRBV12-4 to TRBJ1-2, with 7 bases fitting TRBD1. The junction had 7 bases not matched to a gene; V was cut back by 3 bases and J by 3 bases. This CDR3 is built from 15 residues. The CDR3 loop reads CASSFHRGPHYGYTF. The CDR3, as DNA: TGTGCCAGCAGTTTCCACAGGGGACCCCACTATGGCTACACCTTC.

There are a few counts of this clonotype. The chain uses TRBV5-1 and TRBJ1-6; D remains ambiguous. Germline CDR1 reads SGHRS; CDR2 reads YFSETQ. The CDR3 is made up of 13 amino acids. Deletions cut 1 base from V and 6 bases from J, with 5 bases between. The CDR3 here is CASSLYRNSPLHF. The CDR3 DNA is TGCGCCAGCAGCTTGTACCGTAATTCACCCCTCCACTTT.

This chain links TRBV20-1 with TRBJ2-5, with D perhaps matching TRBD1 or TRBD2 (5 bases each). Between the trimmed V and J ends, which lost 5 bases and 5 bases, there was a span of 15 bases. This CDR3 has 13 amino acids. Germline CDR1 is DFQATT and CDR2 is SNEGSKA (reference sequence). In DNA, the CDR3 is TGCAGTGCTGGGGGTGGGCGCGGTGAGACCCAGTACTTC. This gives the protein CSAGGGRGETQYF.

This sequence joins TRBV10-2 and TRBJ2-7, with D perhaps TRBD2 (7 bases). V lost 10 bases to trimming and J lost 4 bases, with 20 bases between them. The length of the CDR3 is 14 residues. In germline, CDR1 is WSHSY, CDR2 SAAADI. Here the CDR3 reads CATRMGGAKYEQYF. The CDR3 nucleotides are TGCGCCACCCGGATGGGGGGGGCTAAGTACGAGCAGTACTTC.

This clonotype was found a few times. The chain links TRBV10-3 to TRBJ1-1; D unresolved. The CDR3 covers 11 residues. Per the germline V gene, CDR1 is ENHRY and CDR2 is SYGVKD. Trimming took off 8 bases at V and 0 bases at J, with 4 bases between the two ends. Written as DNA, the CDR3 is TGTGCCATCGGACTGAACACTGAAGCTTTCTTT. It codes for CAIGLNTEAFF.

This clonotype was seen only a few times. The genes are TRBV6-1 and TRBJ2-4; 11 bases line up with TRBD1. The CDR3 is 15 amino acids. Trimming at V came to 5 bases and at J to 6 bases, leaving 6 bases not matched to a gene. Per the germline V gene, CDR1 is MNHNS and CDR2 is SASEGT. The CDR3 DNA is TGTGCCAGCAGTCCGGACAGGGGGCGCGTAAACATTCAGTACTTC. Amino acid sequence: CASSPDRGRVNIQYF.

This clonotype came up a few times. V and J are TRBV5-5 and TRBJ1-2; 8 bases map to TRBD1. The CDR3 is 13 amino acids. Per germline, CDR1 SGHKS and CDR2 YYEKEE (reference sequence). Trimming removed 4 bases from V and 4 bases from J; junction bases left unmatched: 3. CDR3 in amino acids: CASSVGQGYGYTF. The CDR3 region has the DNA TGTGCCAGCAGCGTCGGACAGGGCTATGGCTACACCTTC.

This clonotype was seen more than once but under ten times. V is TRBV13 and J is TRBJ2-7; D not certain. From germline, CDR1 is PRHDT and CDR2 FYEKMQ (reference sequence). Trimming shortened V by 8 bases and J by 7 bases, and 15 bases separated the two germline ends. CDR3 length equals 12 residues. CDR3 sequence reads: CASGHRVEEQYF. The CDR3 DNA reads TGTGCCAGCGGGCACAGAGTCGAGGAGCAGTACTTC. The full variable domain, its missing parts supplied by reference TRBV13 and TRBJ2-7, is AAGVIQSPRHLIKEKRETATLKCYPIPRHDTVYWYQQGPGQDPQFLISFYEKMQSDKGSIPDRFSAQQFSDYHSELNMSSLELGDSALYFCASGHRVEEQYFGPGTRLTVT.

This clonotype was seen only a few times. This chain connects TRBV7-2 to TRBJ2-2; D gene unclear. Germline CDR1 is SGHTA and CDR2 is FQGNSA. V gave up 3 bases and J gave up 3 bases, with 8 bases separating them. The CDR3 runs to 14 residues. CDR3 DNA sequence: TGTGCCAGCAGCTTCGTTGTGGACACCGGGGAGCTGTTTTTT. Its translation is CASSFVVDTGELFF.

This clonotype was detected a few times. The CDR3 is CASSYGQGLTEAFF. The CDR3 region has the DNA TGTGCCAGCAGTTACGGGCAGGGATTAACTGAAGCTTTCTTT. The chain recombines TRBV6-5 with TRBJ1-1; perhaps TRBD1 as D (5 bases). The V end lost 2 bases, the J end lost 5 bases, and 12 bases lay between the germline ends. The germline V gene encodes CDR1 MNHEY and CDR2 SVGAGI. This CDR3 is 14 amino acids long.

This clonotype was picked up many times. The chain employs TRBV6-5 and TRBJ2-1; 7 bases are shared with TRBD1. The CDR3 totals 14 residues. V lost 2 bases to trimming and J lost 7 bases; unmatched junction nucleotides: 5. The germline gives CDR1 MNHEY, CDR2 SVGAGI. In DNA form, the CDR3 reads TGTGCCAGCAGTTACCGAACAGGGGATAATGAGCAGTTCTTC. Amino acids: CASSYRTGDNEQFF.

This chain links TRBV6-1 with TRBJ2-5; 7 bases are shared with TRBD1. This CDR3 comprises 14 residues. The germline CDR1 and CDR2 sequences are MNHNS and SASEGT. The ends lost 8 bases at V and 7 bases at J; junction bases unmatched: 13. CDR3 loop: CASVTREGAGTQYF. The CDR3, as DNA: TGTGCCAGCGTGACCCGTGAGGGGGCCGGGACCCAGTACTTC.

This clonotype was counted many times. The CDR3 protein is CASTGGGLYEQYF. CDR3 sequence (DNA): TGTGCCAGCACCGGGGGGGGCCTCTACGAGCAGTACTTC. This chain joins TRBV27 and TRBJ2-7, with TRBD2 matching 8 bases. The V gene's germline CDR1 is MNHEY and CDR2 SMNVEV (reference sequence). CDR3 size: 13 residues. V gave up 7 bases and J gave up 3 bases; unmatched junction bases: 5.

The chain recombines TRBV5-4 with TRBJ2-5; D could derive from TRBD1 or TRBD2 (5 bases each). Germline V gives CDR1 SGHNT, CDR2 YYREEE (reference sequence). Deletions cut 3 bases from V and 5 bases from J, with 17 bases between. The CDR3 spans 15 residues. The CDR3 DNA follows: TGTGCCAGCAGCTGGGGCGGGCCCGTCGGGGAGACCCAGTACTTC. It codes for CASSWGGPVGETQYF.

This clonotype has a handful of counts. V is TRBV5-4 and J is TRBJ2-4; 7 bases map to TRBD1. The CDR3 has 19 amino acids. CDR1 and CDR2 (germline): SGHNT, YYREEE (reference sequence). V lost 0 bases and J lost 0; bases outside the gene matches: 12. In DNA, the CDR3 is TGTGCCAGCAGCTTGGCGGAAATACAGGGGACACTAGCCAAAAACATTCAGTACTTC. The encoded protein is CASSLAEIQGTLAKNIQYF. The entire variable domain, with the rest obtained from reference TRBV5-4 and TRBJ2-4, is as follows: ETGVTQSPTHLIKTRGQQVTLRCSSQSGHNTVSWYQQALGQGPQFIFQYYREEENGRGNFPPRFSGLQFPNYSSELNVNALELDDSALYLCASSLAEIQGTLAKNIQYFGAGTRLSVL.

The chain has TRBV12-3 or TRBV12-4 and TRBJ1-3; D is possibly TRBD1 (5 bases). V gave up 8 bases and J gave up 2 bases, with 13 bases separating them. CDR3 size: 14 residues. CDR3 in amino acids: CASGLTDTGNTIYF. CDR3 in DNA: TGTGCCAGCGGCCTGACAGATACTGGAAACACCATATATTTT.

V usage is TRBV3-1 and J usage is TRBJ2-5, with D possibly TRBD2 on 6 matching bases. Trimming removed 11 bases from V and 3 bases from J, with 16 bases in between. Per germline, CDR1 LGHDT and CDR2 YNNKEL (reference sequence). The CDR3 is 13 amino acids. The CDR3 is CASQGLEEETQYF. The CDR3 DNA reads TGTGCCTCGCAGGGACTGGAAGAAGAGACCCAGTACTTC.

A few counts support this clonotype. The chain carries TRBV15 and TRBJ2-3; 9 bases are shared with TRBD2. V was pared by 1 base and J by 0 bases, with 14 bases of the junction left unmatched. Germline V gives CDR1 LNHNV, CDR2 YYDKDF (reference sequence). There are 20 residues in the CDR3. The CDR3 DNA sequence: TGTGCCACCAGCAGAGGAGGGGCTAGCGGGAACCCATCTAGCACAGATACGCAGTATTTT. This encodes CATSRGGASGNPSSTDTQYF. The complete variable domain, with remaining parts taken from reference TRBV15 and TRBJ2-3, reads DAMVIQNPRYQVTQFGKPVTLSCSQTLNHNVMYWYQQKSSQAPKLLFHYYDKDFNNEADTPDNFQSRRPNTSFCFLDIRSPGLGDTAMYLCATSRGGASGNPSSTDTQYFGPGTRLTVL.

This sequence joins TRBV30 and TRBJ2-4; D is undetermined. The V end lost 7 bases, the J end lost 1 base, and 8 bases lay between the germline ends. This CDR3 has 12 residues. CDR1 is GTSNPN and CDR2 is SVGIG in the germline V gene (reference sequence). The CDR3 region is CAYDSAKNIQYF. The CDR3 nucleotides are TGTGCCTATGACTCGGCCAAAAACATTCAGTACTTC.

The chain has TRBV5-5 and TRBJ1-1; D call uncertain. The length of the CDR3 is 14 residues. V lost 0 bases, J lost 8 bases, and 14 bases lay in between. Germline V gives CDR1 SGHKS, CDR2 YYEKEE (reference sequence). CDR3 amino acids: CASSLVDFSGEAFF. In nucleotides, the CDR3 is TGTGCCAGCAGCTTGGTGGATTTTTCGGGGGAAGCTTTCTTT.

This sequence joins TRBV3-1 and TRBJ2-5; no firm D call. Trimming removed 3 bases from V and 4 bases from J, with 12 bases in between. The CDR3 is 14 residues long. Germline V gives CDR1 LGHDT, CDR2 YNNKEL (reference sequence). CDR3 nucleotide sequence: TGTGCCAGCAGCCAGGTCAAGCCCCCAGAGACCCAGTACTTC. Translated, it gives CASSQVKPPETQYF.

This clonotype was found many times. V usage is TRBV6-2 or TRBV6-3 and J usage is TRBJ2-2, with D hard to call. CDR3 size: 11 residues. Germline values: CDR1 MNHEY, CDR2 SVGEGT. V gave up 5 bases and J gave up 3 bases, with 1 base separating them. The CDR3: CASSDTGELFF. DNA for the CDR3: TGTGCCAGCAGTGACACCGGGGAGCTGTTTTTT.

The rearrangement links TRBV3-1 to TRBJ2-7, with 9 bases aligning to TRBD1. V lost 8 bases and J lost 3; bases outside the gene matches: 5. Germline assignment: CDR1 LGHDT and CDR2 YNNKEL (reference sequence). The CDR3 contains 13 residues. In nucleotides, the CDR3 is TGTGCCAGCCGGGACAGGGTTAGCTACGAGCAGTACTTC. It translates to CASRDRVSYEQYF.

This clonotype was seen ten or more times. DNA of the CDR3: TGTGCCAGCAGTTTACAGTTCTTGAACACTGAAGCTTTCTTT. It encodes CASSLQFLNTEAFF. The V gene is TRBV12-3 or TRBV12-4, the J gene TRBJ1-1; no definite D call. Trimming shortened V by 2 bases and J by 0 bases, and 7 bases separated the two germline ends. The CDR3 sequence is 14 residues long.

This clonotype has a count of ten or more. The chain uses TRBV20-1 and TRBJ2-1, with D perhaps matching TRBD1 or TRBD2 (6 bases each). Trimming shortened V by 6 bases and J by 5 bases, and 20 bases separated the two germline ends. Germline assignment: CDR1 DFQATT and CDR2 SNEGSKA (reference sequence). The CDR3 is 15 residues long. The CDR3 is CSATGWGAKNNEQFF. The CDR3 DNA follows: TGCAGTGCCACGGGGTGGGGGGCAAAAAACAATGAGCAGTTCTTC.

This clonotype was picked up a small number of times. The V gene is TRBV9, the J gene TRBJ2-5; D is unclear. The germline gives CDR1 SGDLS, CDR2 YYNGEE. Trimming removed 4 bases at V and 2 bases at J, with 9 bases between. This CDR3 has 13 amino acids. The CDR3 bases are TGTGCCAGCAGCATAAGGGCTCAAGAGACCCAGTACTTC. The encoded protein is CASSIRAQETQYF.

This chain joins TRBV7-8 and TRBJ2-5; 9 nucleotides align to TRBD2. Germline CDR1 is SGHVS and CDR2 is FQNEAQ. The CDR3 covers 15 residues. V lost 5 bases and J lost 3; bases outside the gene matches: 7. The CDR3 spells CASSRRLADKETQYF. The CDR3 bases are TGTGCCAGCAGCCGCAGACTAGCGGATAAAGAGACCCAGTACTTC.

The V call is TRBV29-1, the J call TRBJ2-2; D is unclear. Deletions cut 5 bases from V and 1 base from J, with 5 bases between. The CDR3 spans 12 residues. Germline V lookup: CDR1 SQVTM, CDR2 ANQGSEA. CDR3 protein: CSVILNTGELFF. CDR3 DNA sequence: TGCAGCGTTATTTTGAACACCGGGGAGCTGTTTTTT.

The V and J genes are TRBV27 and TRBJ1-4, with D perhaps matching TRBD1 (5 bases). Germline V gene sequence: CDR1 MNHEY, CDR2 SMNVEV (reference sequence). CDR3 length equals 15 residues. The V and J ends lost 5 bases and 8 bases respectively, with 18 bases between them. The CDR3 DNA is TGTGCCAGCAGTCCACCGGGACCAACTACAGAAAAACTGTTTTTT. It codes for CASSPPGPTTEKLFF.

This sequence joins TRBV5-1 and TRBJ2-6; D gene unclear. V was pared by 2 bases and J by 2 bases, with 11 bases between. CDR3 length: 16 amino acids. CDR1 and CDR2 (germline): SGHRS, YFSETQ. For the CDR3, the DNA is TGCGCCAGCAGCTTTCCCCAGGTTGCTGGGGCCAACGTCCTGACTTTC. Protein product: CASSFPQVAGANVLTF.